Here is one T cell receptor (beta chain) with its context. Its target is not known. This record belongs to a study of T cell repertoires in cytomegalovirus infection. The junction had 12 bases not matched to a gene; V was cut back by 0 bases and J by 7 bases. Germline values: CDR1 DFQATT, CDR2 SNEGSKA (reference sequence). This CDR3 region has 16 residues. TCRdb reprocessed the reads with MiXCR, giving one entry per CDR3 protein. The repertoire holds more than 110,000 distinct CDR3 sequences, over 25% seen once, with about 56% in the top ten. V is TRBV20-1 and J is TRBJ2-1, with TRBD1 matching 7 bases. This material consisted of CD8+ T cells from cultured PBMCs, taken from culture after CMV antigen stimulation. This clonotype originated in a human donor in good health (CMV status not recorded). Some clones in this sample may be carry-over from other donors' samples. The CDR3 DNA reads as TGCAGTGCTAGAGATCTATTGGGGACAGCCGAGAATGAGCAGTTCTTC. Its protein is CSARDLLGTAENEQFF.